This TCR beta chain was documented in a study of beta chain features in type 1 diabetes. The study, taken as a whole, reports: Patients and controls would share equally any PCR tilt toward shorter templates.

The CDR3 runs to 14 residues. Trimming took 0 bases from V and 6 from J; bases not matched to a gene: 4. Per germline, CDR1 MNHEY and CDR2 SVGAGI. The whole isolated RNA underwent reverse transcription, so sequencing captured expressed TCRB transcripts. The repertoire was sequenced with immunoSEQ multiplex PCR; TCRdb's copy has only in-frame clones and lacks some. The repertoire includes 300,000 to 350,000 clones, 14% of them detected once, and over 5% sits in the top ten. This clone was counted only a few times. Its antigen is undetermined. The material sequenced was central memory CD4+ T cells from blood. This clonotype originated in a man aged 25 to 40 in good health. The chain links TRBV6-5 to TRBJ1-2, with 7 bases that match TRBD1. DNA for the CDR3: TGTGCCAGCAGTTACTCGAACAGGGGAGATGGCTACACCTTC. Its translation: CASSYSNRGDGYTF.